The next 10 T cell receptor beta chains were all read from a single sample in a study of cytomegalovirus exposure and HLA in healthy donors. Primers for the PCR totalled 60 Vbeta and 13 Jbeta. The data were produced by immunoSEQ multiplex PCR, yet TCRdb's version contains in-frame clones alone and is incomplete. This sample carries 90,000 to 150,000 clones, 76% of them seen once, and the ten largest clones take around 10%. The sample comprised PBMCs. These receptors all come from a woman aged 35 to 49 in good health and CMV-seropositive.

V and J are TRBV18 and TRBJ1-5, with D possibly matching TRBD1 (5 bases). Germline V gene data show CDR1 as KGHSH and CDR2 as LQKENI. Trimming pared 3 bases from V and 6 bases from J, leaving 15 bases between. The CDR3 runs 15 residues. CDR3 sequence (DNA): TGTGCCAGCTCACCGATTATGGGGGGAACTCAGCCCCAGCATTTT. This encodes CASSPIMGGTQPQHF.

The chain is built from TRBV6-5 and TRBJ2-5; 10 bases are shared with TRBD2. This CDR3 spans 15 amino acids. V lost 6 bases and J lost 4; bases outside the gene matches: 8. Germline-derived CDR1 and CDR2 are MNHEY and SVGAGI. The CDR3 region has the DNA TGTGCCAGCAGACGAGCTAGCGGGGGAGGAGAGACCCAGTACTTC. Its protein product is CASRRASGGGETQYF.

The rearrangement joins TRBV20-1 to TRBJ1-2; D is uncertain. Germline CDR1 DFQATT, CDR2 SNEGSKA (reference sequence). V was clipped by 5 bases and J by 3 bases, with 4 bases between them. CDR3 length: 10 amino acids. The CDR3: CSALHYGYTF. DNA for the CDR3: TGCAGTGCTCTCCACTATGGCTACACCTTC.

The rearrangement joins TRBV2 to TRBJ1-1; D is unresolved. Deletions cut 3 bases from V and 1 base from J, with 6 bases between. The CDR3 totals 13 residues. Germline V gene sequence: CDR1 SNHLY, CDR2 FYNNEI. CDR3 DNA: TGTGCCAGCAGTGACGGTCCGAACACTGAAGCTTTCTTT. Its translation is CASSDGPNTEAFF.

The V gene is TRBV5-1, the J gene TRBJ1-6; the match to TRBD1 covers 7 bases. Germline CDR1 and CDR2: SGHRS and YFSETQ. This CDR3 has 18 amino acids. The V gene end was trimmed by 4 bases and the J gene end by 7 bases; junction bases not matched to a gene: 17. CDR3 bases: TGCGCCAGCAGCCTCGGAACGCCGACAGGGACGAGCAATTCACCCCTCCACTTT. Protein sequence: CASSLGTPTGTSNSPLHF. Drawing the rest from reference TRBV5-1 and TRBJ1-6, the complete variable domain is KAGVTQTPRYLIKTRGQQVTLSCSPISGHRSVSWYQQTPGQGLQFLFEYFSETQRNKGNFPGRFSGRQFSNSRSEMNVSTLELGDSALYLCASSLGTPTGTSNSPLHFGNGTRLTVT.

The chain combines TRBV6-1 with TRBJ2-2; 9 nucleotides agree with TRBD2. Germline loops: CDR1 MNHNS, CDR2 SASEGT. With V trimmed by 1 base and J by 6 bases, 6 bases remained unmatched. The length of the CDR3 is 16 residues. The CDR3 region is CASSEVASGVAGELFF. CDR3 coding DNA: TGTGCCAGCAGTGAAGTGGCTAGCGGGGTAGCCGGGGAGCTGTTTTTT.

The J gene is TRBJ1-1, the V gene TRBV5-1; 7 bases agree with TRBD1. J lost 8 bases, V lost 8 bases, and 6 bases had no gene match. This CDR3 has 11 residues. The V gene's germline CDR1 is SGHRS and CDR2 YFSETQ. In nucleotides, the CDR3 is TGCGCCAGTCTAGGGGACAGCGAAGCTTTCTTT. The encoded protein is CASLGDSEAFF.

This clone occurred a few times. The chain couples TRBV6-4 to TRBJ1-1; TRBD1 might be the D (5 bases). Germline assignment: CDR1 MRHNA and CDR2 SNTAGT. V was trimmed by 4 bases and J by 0 bases, leaving 6 bases between them. The CDR3 extends over 13 amino acids. DNA of the CDR3: TGTGCCAGCAGTGGACAGATGAACACTGAAGCTTTCTTT. It encodes CASSGQMNTEAFF.

CDR3 protein: CASSSGTANTEAFF. The CDR3 DNA reads TGCGCCAGCAGCTCGGGGACAGCGAACACTGAAGCTTTCTTT. The V and J genes are TRBV5-1 and TRBJ1-1, with TRBD1 matching 7 bases. V dropped 3 bases and J dropped 1; count of bases not matched to a gene: 3. Germline CDR1 is SGHRS and CDR2 is YFSETQ. This CDR3 spans 14 amino acids.

The chain joins TRBV6-1 to TRBJ2-7; 9 bases are shared with TRBD2. Germline-derived CDR1 and CDR2 are MNHNS and SASEGT. V lost 8 bases, J lost 5 bases, and 13 bases stayed unmatched. The CDR3 is made up of 15 amino acids. CDR3 in DNA: TGTGCCAGCTGGGCAGGCGGGGGGGCTCTCGACGAGCAGTACTTC. This translates into CASWAGGGALDEQYF.